One and the same sample provided the 2 T cell receptor beta chains below, sequenced in a study of blood T cell repertoires in COVID-19. Repertoires were generated with immunoSEQ multiplex PCR, while TCRdb's copy carries only in-frame clones and drops some. Among some 310,000 clones listed, over 75% were seen once. Input material: peripheral blood. These receptors all come from a man aged 45-60 years with active or convalescent COVID-19.

This clone was counted only a few times. The V gene is TRBV28, the J gene TRBJ1-1, with D tentatively TRBD1 (6 bases). Germline CDR1 MDHEN, CDR2 SYDVKM. This CDR3 contains 14 residues. Trimming removed 6 bases from V and 0 bases from J, with 11 bases in between. This CDR3 reads CASSSTGLNTEAFF. The CDR3 DNA is TGTGCCAGCAGCTCAACAGGGCTGAACACTGAAGCTTTCTTT.

The chain has TRBV7-9 and TRBJ1-2, with 7 nucleotides matching TRBD1. Germline-derived CDR1 and CDR2 are SEHNR and FQNEAQ (reference sequence). The CDR3 is 14 residues long. The ends lost 1 base at V and 4 bases at J; junction bases unmatched: 3. CDR3 coding DNA: TGTGCCAGCAGCTTAGGACAGGGTCCCTATGGCTACACCTTC. Residues: CASSLGQGPYGYTF.